This TCR beta chain was found in a study of glioma-infiltrating T cells. TCR alpha and beta CDR3 regions were amplified from RNA using iRepertoire nested multiplex PCR. Tissue mRNA or PBMC total RNA, 100-400 ng, went into one-step reverse transcription and amplification. TCRdb used MiXCR to reprocess the multiplex PCR reads, holding one entry per CDR3 protein. The repertoire has 150,000 or so distinct CDR3 sequences, 39% of them found once; the top ten carry 20%. As to this clonotype: What it recognizes is unknown.

Whole-study results and caveats: Tissue-blood divergence was below expectation in non-neoplastic patients, above in gliomas. Very few CDR3 sequences were shared between tissue and blood.

This CDR3 contains 16 residues. J lost 5 bases, V lost 1 base, and 9 bases had no gene match. CDR1 is SGHTA and CDR2 is FQGNSA in the germline V gene. The receptor was derived from a human donor with low-grade glioma or glioblastoma, undergoing nonglioma brain surgery, or in good health (not recorded which). The chain links TRBV7-2 to TRBJ2-3; TRBD2 agrees at 7 bases. The source material was glioma tissue, nonneoplastic brain tissue, or PBMCs (not recorded which). The CDR3 DNA is TGTGCCAGCAGCTTAGGACTAGCTTGGGCAGGAGATACGCAGTATTTT. Translating gives CASSLGLAWAGDTQYF. Drawing the rest from reference TRBV7-2 and TRBJ2-3, the complete variable domain is GAGVSQSPSNKVTEKGKDVELRCDPISGHTALYWYRQSLGQGLEFLIYFQGNSAPDKSGLPSDRFSAERTGGSVSTLTIQRTQQEDSAVYLCASSLGLAWAGDTQYFGPGTRLTVL.